The text below deals with one TCR beta chain. The sample comes from a study of T cells in Graves' hyperthyroidism and ophthalmopathy. V shed 4 bases, J shed 6 bases, and the junction held 5 bases outside the gene matches. The CDR3 is made up of 14 amino acids. CDR1 and CDR2 (germline): SGHNT, YYREEE (reference sequence). The source material, RNA transcripts, was used to amplify TCR beta CDR3 regions. The HTBI primer set drove a first-round RT-PCR of the TCR CDR3. Each CDR3 protein gets one entry after TCRdb re-called the multiplex PCR reads with MiXCR. Of about 200,000 distinct CDR3 sequences in the sample, about 17% were seen once.

The source is a man aged 40-49 years with Graves' hyperthyroidism. The chain has TRBV5-4 and TRBJ2-2; 8 bases are shared with TRBD1. Sequenced input: blood. This CDR3 reads CASSPRTGPGELFF. The CDR3 DNA sequence: TGTGCCAGCAGCCCCCGGACAGGGCCCGGGGAGCTGTTTTTT.